The clone carrying this TCR beta chain has at least ten counts. Its antigen is not known. The 5'RACE method, run with constant-segment primers, produced TCR alpha and TCR beta cDNA libraries (carrying sample barcodes and UMIs). TCRdb called the 5' RACE reads again in MiXCR, with one record for every CDR3 protein. This sample has 350,000 to 500,000 distinct CDR3 sequences; roughly a quarter occur once, and the top ten carry around 13%. This entry belongs to a study of T-cell memory formation after mild COVID-19. About the study: TCR clusters largely stayed donor specific. Study-wide results and limits: Clones which contracted sat mainly in CM and EM if CD4+, and in EMRA if CD8+. From day 15 to 85, contracting clones were balanced between CD4 and CD8, whereas later expanders leaned toward CD4+.

The CDR3 extends over 13 amino acids. Trimming stripped 3 bases from V and 1 base from J, with 7 bases between. The chain has TRBV12-3 or TRBV12-4 and TRBJ2-7, with D tentatively TRBD2 (6 bases). Sequences were obtained from PBMCs or a T cell subset sorted from them (not recorded which). This clonotype originated in an adult woman who had mild COVID-19 (a few samples of this study predate the infection). Cell type and time point are not known. CDR3 DNA: TGTGCCAGCAGTTTTAGCGGATCCTACGAGCAGTACTTC. Its protein is CASSFSGSYEQYF.